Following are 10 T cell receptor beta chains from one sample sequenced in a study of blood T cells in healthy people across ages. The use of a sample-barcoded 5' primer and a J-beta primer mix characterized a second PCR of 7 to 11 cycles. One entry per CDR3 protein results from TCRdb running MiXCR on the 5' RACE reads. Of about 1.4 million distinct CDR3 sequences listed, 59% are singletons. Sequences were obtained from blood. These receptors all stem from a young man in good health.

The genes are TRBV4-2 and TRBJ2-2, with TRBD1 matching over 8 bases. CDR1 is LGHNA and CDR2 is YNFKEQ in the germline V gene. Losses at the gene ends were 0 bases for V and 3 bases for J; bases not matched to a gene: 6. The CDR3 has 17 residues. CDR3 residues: CASSQDFRGHDTGELFF. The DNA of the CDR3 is TGTGCCAGCAGCCAAGACTTCAGGGGGCACGACACCGGGGAGCTGTTTTTT.

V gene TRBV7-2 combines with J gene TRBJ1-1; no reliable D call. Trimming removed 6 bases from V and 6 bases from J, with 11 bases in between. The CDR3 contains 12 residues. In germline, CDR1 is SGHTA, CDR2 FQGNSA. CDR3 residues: CASSPLGAEAFF. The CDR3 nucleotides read TGTGCCAGCAGTCCCCTGGGAGCTGAAGCTTTCTTT.

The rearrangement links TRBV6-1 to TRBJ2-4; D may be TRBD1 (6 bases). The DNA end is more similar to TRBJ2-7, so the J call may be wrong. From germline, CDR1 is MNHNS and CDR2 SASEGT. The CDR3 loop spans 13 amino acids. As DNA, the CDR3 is TGTGCCAGCAGGTGGACAGCGAACTACGAGCAGTACTTC. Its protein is CASRWTANYEQYF.

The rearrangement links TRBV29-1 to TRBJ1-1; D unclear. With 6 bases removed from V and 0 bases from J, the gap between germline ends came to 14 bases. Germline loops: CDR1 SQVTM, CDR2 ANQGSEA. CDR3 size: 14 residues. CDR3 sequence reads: CSVLTHELNTEAFF. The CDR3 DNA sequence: TGCAGCGTCCTGACCCATGAGCTGAACACTGAAGCTTTCTTT.

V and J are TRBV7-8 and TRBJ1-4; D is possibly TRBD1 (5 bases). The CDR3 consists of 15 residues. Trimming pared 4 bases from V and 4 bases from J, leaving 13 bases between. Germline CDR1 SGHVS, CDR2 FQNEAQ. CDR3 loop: CASSWKGRLNEKLFF. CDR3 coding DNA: TGTGCCAGCAGCTGGAAGGGACGGCTTAATGAAAAACTGTTTTTT.

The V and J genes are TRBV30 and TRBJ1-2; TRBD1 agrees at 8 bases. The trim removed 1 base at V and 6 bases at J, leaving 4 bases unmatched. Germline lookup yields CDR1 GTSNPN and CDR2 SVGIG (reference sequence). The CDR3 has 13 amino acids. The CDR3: CAWSGQGADGYTF. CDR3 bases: TGTGCCTGGAGTGGTCAGGGGGCCGATGGCTACACCTTC.

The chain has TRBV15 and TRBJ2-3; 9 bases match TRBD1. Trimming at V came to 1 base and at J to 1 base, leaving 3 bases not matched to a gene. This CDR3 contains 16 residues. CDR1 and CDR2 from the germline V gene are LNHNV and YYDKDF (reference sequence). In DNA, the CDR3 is TGTGCCACCAGCAGAGGGACAGGGGTGGGCACAGATACGCAGTATTTT. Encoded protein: CATSRGTGVGTDTQYF.

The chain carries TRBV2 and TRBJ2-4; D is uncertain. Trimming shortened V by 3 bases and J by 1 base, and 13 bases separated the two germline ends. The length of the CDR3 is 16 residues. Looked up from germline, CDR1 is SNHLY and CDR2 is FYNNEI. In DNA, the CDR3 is TGTGCCAGCAGTGATAGTGGCGGAATGGCCAAAAACATTCAGTACTTC. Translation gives CASSDSGGMAKNIQYF.

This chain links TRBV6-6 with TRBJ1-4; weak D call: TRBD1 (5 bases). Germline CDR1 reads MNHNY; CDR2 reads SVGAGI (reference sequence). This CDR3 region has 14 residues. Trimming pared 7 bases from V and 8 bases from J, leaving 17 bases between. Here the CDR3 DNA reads TGTGCCAGCACCTACCGGGGGTCACGAGAAAAACTGTTTTTT. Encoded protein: CASTYRGSREKLFF.

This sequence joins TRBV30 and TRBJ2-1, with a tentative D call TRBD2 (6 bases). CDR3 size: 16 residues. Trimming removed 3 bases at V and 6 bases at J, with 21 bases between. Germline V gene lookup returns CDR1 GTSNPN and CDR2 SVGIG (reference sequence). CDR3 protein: CAWSVGWGPGSNEQFF. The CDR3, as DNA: TGTGCCTGGAGCGTCGGGTGGGGTCCCGGGAGCAATGAGCAGTTCTTC.